This T cell receptor beta chain was recorded in a study of beta chain features in type 1 diabetes. Germline assignment: CDR1 MNHEY and CDR2 SMNVEV (reference sequence). The length of the CDR3 is 14 residues. Between the trimmed V and J ends, which lost 4 bases and 0 bases, there was a span of 7 bases. Study-wide results and caveats: Although PCR might favor shorter templates, it would do so equally in patients and controls. Type 1 diabetes patients showed a moderate but significant shortening of TCRB CDR3s in all four CD4+ subsets.

Expressed TCRB transcripts were sequenced because the isolated RNA had all been reverse transcribed beforehand. Sequencing used immunoSEQ multiplex PCR; TCRdb keeps in-frame clones, though not all of them. Of roughly 700,000 clones in the sample, 13% were seen once. A few counts support this clone. Antigen unknown. The sample taken for sequencing was naive CD4+ T cells from blood. This receptor was taken from a man aged 18 to 30 with type 1 diabetes. The chain is built from TRBV27 and TRBJ2-1; unclear D gene. The CDR3 protein is CASSSGSSYNEQFF. The CDR3 coding sequence is TGTGCCAGCAGTTCTGGCAGCTCCTACAATGAGCAGTTCTTC.